The rows below give T cell receptor beta chains drawn from one sample of a study of neurological immune-mediated disorders. TCRdb called the 5' RACE reads again in MiXCR, with one record for every CDR3 protein. The sample consists of fewer than 85,000 distinct CDR3 sequences, over 15% of them appearing once. Sequenced material: PBMCs. The source of these receptors is a woman aged 40-49 years in good health. CDR3s include the opening cysteine and the closing phenylalanine or tryptophan. Each record gives: D gene, V gene, clone size, J gene, CDR3 DNA, CDR3 protein. A D gene is named only where the DNA matches it firmly. Size values are once, few and many counts, or a class for expanded clones, and some rows have none.

NA	TRBV6-5	NA	TRBJ1-1	TGTGCCAGCAGGCCGAGGGGCTCGAACACTGAAGCTTTCTTT	CASRPRGSNTEAFF
NA	TRBV20-1	many	TRBJ2-3	TGCAGTGCTAGCAGTCGTCCTGTTAGCACAGATACGCAGTATTTT	CSASSRPVSTDTQYF
NA	TRBV6-5	many	TRBJ2-1	TGTGCCAGCAGTTACAGCAATGAGCAGTTCTTC	CASSYSNEQFF
NA	TRBV4-2	many	TRBJ1-5	TGTGCCAGCAGCCATGTGTGGGACTTTCCGAAGTCTAGCAATCAGCCCCAGCATTTT	CASSHVWDFPKSSNQPQHF
NA	TRBV28	many	TRBJ1-1	TGTGCCAGCAGCCAGGGTTTGGACACTGAAGCTTTCTTT	CASSQGLDTEAFF
NA	TRBV5-1	many	TRBJ1-2	TGCGCCAGCAGCTTACAGCAGGATGGCTACACCTTC	CASSLQQDGYTF
TRBD2	TRBV28	many	TRBJ2-3	TGTGCCTGCACCTCTAGCGGTCGCACAGATACGCAGTATTTT	CACTSSGRTDTQYF
TRBD1	TRBV10-3	many	TRBJ1-1	TGTGCCATCAGTGGGACAGGGAACACTGAAGCTTTCTTT	CAISGTGNTEAFF
TRBD1	TRBV27	many	TRBJ2-5	TGTGCCAGCAGTTTCGCGGACAGGGTAGGGGAGACCCAGTACTTC	CASSFADRVGETQYF
NA	TRBV20-1	many	TRBJ1-1	TGCAGTGCTAGCGACATCCTGAACACTGAAGCTTTCTTT	CSASDILNTEAFF
TRBD1	TRBV30	NA	TRBJ1-2	TGTGCCTGGAGTGCGGACAGGGATTATGGCTACACCTTC	CAWSADRDYGYTF
TRBD2	TRBV4-3	many	TRBJ2-3	TGCGCCAGCAGCCAAGGGACTAGCGGGGGGATTAGCACAGATACGCAGTATTTT	CASSQGTSGGISTDTQYF
TRBD2	TRBV7-2	many	TRBJ2-3	TGTGCCAGCAGCTTAGATCGGGGGGGCGGGGCAGATACGCAGTATTTT	CASSLDRGGGADTQYF
TRBD2	TRBV10-3	many	TRBJ2-7	TGTGCCATCAGTGCCAATAGCGGGGGAACCTACGAGCAGTACTTC	CAISANSGGTYEQYF
TRBD2	TRBV20-1	many	TRBJ2-3	TGCAGTGCTAGGACTAGCGGGGGGCTCAGCACAGATACGCAGTATTTT	CSARTSGGLSTDTQYF
NA	TRBV5-1	NA	TRBJ1-2	TGCGCCAGCAGCGGCCTTCAAGGGCTGGAGGGCTACACCTTC	CASSGLQGLEGYTF
NA	TRBV5-1	many	TRBJ2-3	TGCGCCAGCAGCTTTGAGGGGGGGGGCGGAGATACGCAGTATTTT	CASSFEGGGGDTQYF
NA	TRBV12-3/TRBV12-4	many	TRBJ2-1	TGTGCCAGCAGTTTAGGCCCAGCCTCTTCCTACAATGAGCAGTTCTTC	CASSLGPASSYNEQFF
TRBD1	TRBV5-1	NA	TRBJ1-6	TGCGCCAGCAGTCCCCTCGTGGGACAGATAAATTCACCCCTCCACTTT	CASSPLVGQINSPLHF
TRBD2	TRBV20-1	NA	TRBJ2-2	TGCAGTGCTAGCGGGGGGGGCACCGGGGAGCTGTTTTTT	CSASGGGTGELFF
NA	TRBV29-1	NA	TRBJ1-1	TGCAGCGTTTCGCTTGGAATCACTGAAGCTTTCTTT	CSVSLGITEAFF
NA	TRBV5-1	many	TRBJ2-2	TGCGCCAGCAGCTTGGCCGGCACAGGGTGGCCCGGGGAGCTGTTTTTT	CASSLAGTGWPGELFF
NA	TRBV11-3	many	TRBJ2-5	TGTGCCAGCAGCTTAGGAGCGCGAGAGACCCAGTACTTC	CASSLGARETQYF
TRBD1	TRBV6-5	many	TRBJ1-1	TGTGCCAGCAGTAACCGGGACAGGGGATTCGCTTTCTTT	CASSNRDRGFAFF
NA	TRBV6-5	many	TRBJ2-2	TGTGCCAGCCGACTGAGGGTTTTAATGACCGGGGAGCTGTTTTTT	CASRLRVLMTGELFF
NA	TRBV6-5	many	TRBJ1-6	TGTGCCAGCACCCGACGACGCATGAGTAATTCACCCCTCCACTTT	CASTRRRMSNSPLHF
TRBD2	TRBV5-1	many	TRBJ2-1	TGCGCCAGCAGCTTGAAAGTATTAGGACTAGCGGGGGTCCATGAGCAGTTCTTC	CASSLKVLGLAGVHEQFF
NA	TRBV24-1	many	TRBJ2-5	TGTGCCACCAGTGATCACAGGGAGACCCAGTACTTC	CATSDHRETQYF
NA	TRBV6-1	many	TRBJ2-4	TGTGCCAGCAGTGATCGGAGGGCTGTTCTGTGGGTGGAGTACTTC	CASSDRRAVLWVEYF
TRBD2	TRBV6-5	many	TRBJ2-3	TGTGCCAGCAGTTACTCGCTAGGGCTAGCGGTCACAGATACGCAGTATTTT	CASSYSLGLAVTDTQYF
NA	TRBV27	many	TRBJ1-1	TGTGCCGCTGGGGGTCGTGTAGCTTTCTTT	CAAGGRVAFF
TRBD1	TRBV5-1	many	TRBJ2-1	TGCGCCAGCAGCCCTACCGTCCCGGGACAGGGCGGGCAGTTCTTC	CASSPTVPGQGGQFF
TRBD1	TRBV20-1	many	TRBJ1-1	TGCAGTGCTAGCCAGGACAGGTCCACTGAAGCTTTCTTT	CSASQDRSTEAFF
TRBD2	TRBV7-2	many	TRBJ2-3	TGTGCCAGCAGTCGTAGCGGGGACAACACAGATACGCAGTATTTT	CASSRSGDNTDTQYF
TRBD2	TRBV3-1	many	TRBJ2-3	TGTGCCAGCAACGGCGACGGGGGGATCCGAGCAGATACGCAGTATTTT	CASNGDGGIRADTQYF
NA	TRBV6-5	many	TRBJ2-2	TGTGCCAGCAGTTCCCTCCTGAAGGTCCTTGCGCGGGAGCTGTTTTTT	CASSSLLKVLARELFF
NA	TRBV5-1	NA	TRBJ2-3	TGCGCCAGCGCCGGAAGCACAGATACGCAGTATTTT	CASAGSTDTQYF
NA	TRBV7-8	few	TRBJ1-2	TGTGCCAGCAGCTTCCCTTATACTCAGGGATCCAATGGCTACACCTTC	CASSFPYTQGSNGYTF
NA	TRBV18	NA	TRBJ2-1	TGTGCCAGCTCACCACCCTCACCGTACAATGAGCAGTTCTTC	CASSPPSPYNEQFF
TRBD2	TRBV4-1	many	TRBJ2-2	TGCGCCAGCAGCCAAGCGGGGGGTATCACCGGGGAGCTGTTTTTT	CASSQAGGITGELFF
NA	TRBV15	many	TRBJ1-6	TGTGCCACCAGCAGGGGGGATTTGGGATATAATTCACCCCTCCACTTT	CATSRGDLGYNSPLHF
NA	TRBV11-2	many	TRBJ2-7	TGTGCCAGCAGTCCAGACTACGAGCAGTACTTC	CASSPDYEQYF
TRBD1	TRBV2	many	TRBJ2-1	TGTGCCAGCAGTGAAGAAAGTGGGGGGACAGGGGGCACGAATGAGCAGTTCTTC	CASSEESGGTGGTNEQFF